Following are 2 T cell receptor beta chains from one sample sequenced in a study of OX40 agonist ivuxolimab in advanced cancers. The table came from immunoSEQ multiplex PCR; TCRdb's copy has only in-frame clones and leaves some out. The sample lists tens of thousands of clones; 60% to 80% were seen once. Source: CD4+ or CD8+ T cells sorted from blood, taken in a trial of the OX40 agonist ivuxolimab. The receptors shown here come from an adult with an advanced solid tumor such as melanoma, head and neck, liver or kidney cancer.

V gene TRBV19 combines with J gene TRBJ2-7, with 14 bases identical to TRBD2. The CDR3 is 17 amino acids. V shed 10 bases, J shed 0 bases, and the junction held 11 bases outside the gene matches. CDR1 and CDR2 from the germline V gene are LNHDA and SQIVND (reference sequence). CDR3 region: CATSGTSGSWGSYEQYF. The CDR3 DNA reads TGTGCCACCTCCGGGACTAGCGGGAGTTGGGGCTCCTACGAGCAGTACTTC.

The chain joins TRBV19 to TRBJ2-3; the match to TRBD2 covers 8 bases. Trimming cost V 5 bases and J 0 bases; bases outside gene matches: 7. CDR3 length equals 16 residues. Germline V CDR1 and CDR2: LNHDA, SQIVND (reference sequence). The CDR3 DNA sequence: TGTGCCAGTAGTTCCTATAGCGGGGTGAGCACAGATACGCAGTATTTT. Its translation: CASSSYSGVSTDTQYF.